The present T cell receptor (beta chain) was sequenced within a study of siplizumab effects on memory and regulatory T cells. Study outcomes and limitations: Naive or memory phenotype assignment was not possible for roughly 80-97% of proliferating CD4+ or CD8+ clones.

Around 100,000 TCR templates per sample were assayed. Some clones are missing from TCRdb's copy, which holds only in-frame ones; the method was immunoSEQ multiplex PCR. The repertoire includes more than 95,000 clones, around 94% of them detected once, and under 2% sits in the top ten. Details on this clone: Its antigen is undetermined.

Trimming took off 8 bases at V and 0 bases at J, with 10 bases between the two ends. The CDR3 is made up of 13 amino acids. CDR1 ENHRY and CDR2 SYGVKD come from the germline V gene. The rearrangement links TRBV10-3 to TRBJ1-2; a weak D match, TRBD1 (6 bases). The receptor's source is a human donor in good health. Input material: non-Treg CD4+ T cells sorted from blood. The CDR3 reads CAIRDTTNYGYTF. The CDR3 bases are TGTGCCATCCGGGACACGACTAACTATGGCTACACCTTC.